This T cell receptor beta chain was sequenced in a study of post-analysis software for immune sequencing data. Points from the study as a whole: Compared with controls, patients had more of roughly 5 TRBV segments, including TRBV5-6, TRBV5-1 and TRBV20-1. The study found significantly lower normalized Chao1 diversity in multiple sclerosis patients than in controls. F-measure co-clustering was strong for batch-matched samples.

This clonotype appeared a few times. Its target is not known. The library was made from cDNA and included unique molecular identifiers. Between 1 and 10 million T cells gave rise to about 450,000 cDNA molecules. TCRdb re-called the PCR reads through MiXCR, storing one row per CDR3 protein. The sample contains 600,000 to 700,000 distinct CDR3 sequences, over 45% of which appear only once. The germline V gene encodes CDR1 MNHEY and CDR2 SMNVEV (reference sequence). The CDR3 is made up of 15 amino acids. V was shortened by 6 bases and J by 0 bases, with 14 bases between the two germline ends. Sequencing was done on a sample of blood. This TCR was sampled from a girl aged 2-15 years with multiple sclerosis. The chain carries TRBV27 and TRBJ1-2; D remains ambiguous. The CDR3 loop reads CASSPSGRPNYGYTF. CDR3 in DNA: TGTGCCAGCAGCCCTTCCGGTCGACCTAACTATGGCTACACCTTC.